One sample yielded the 18 T cell receptor beta chains listed below, sequenced in a study of shared clonotypes between healthy human individuals. The repertoire was sequenced with immunoSEQ multiplex PCR; TCRdb's copy has only in-frame clones and lacks some. The sample holds roughly 2 million clones, 85% to 95% seen once. Material: naive CD4+ T cells sorted from blood. The sample's subset: CD45RA+ positively selected. The receptors come from a man younger than 35 in good health.

The CDR3: CASREAGELFF. The CDR3 DNA is TGTGCCAGCCGGGAGGCCGGGGAGCTGTTTTTT. The gene calls are TRBV28 and TRBJ2-2, with TRBD2 identical over 7 bases. Germline V gene data show CDR1 as MDHEN and CDR2 as SYDVKM. With V trimmed by 8 bases and J by 6 bases, 0 bases remained unmatched. The CDR3 contains 11 residues.

The chain is built from TRBV29-1 and TRBJ2-3; 9 nucleotides align to TRBD2. V was clipped by 4 bases and J by 3 bases; unmatched bases: 8. Germline CDR1 and CDR2: SQVTM and ANQGSEA. This CDR3 is 15 amino acids long. CDR3 protein: CSVGPAGGLTDTQYF. CDR3 coding DNA: TGCAGCGTTGGACCAGCGGGAGGACTAACAGATACGCAGTATTTT.

The chain recombines TRBV10-3 with TRBJ2-1, with TRBD2 as a possible D gene (6 bases). CDR1 ENHRY and CDR2 SYGVKD come from the germline V gene. The CDR3 has 13 amino acids. Trimming pared 10 bases from V and 6 bases from J, leaving 16 bases between. The CDR3 loop reads CATNREPRNEQFF. In nucleotides, the CDR3 is TGTGCCACCAACCGGGAGCCCCGCAATGAGCAGTTCTTC.

The chain joins TRBV10-3 to TRBJ1-4, with a tentative D call TRBD1 (5 bases). Germline V lookup: CDR1 ENHRY, CDR2 SYGVKD. The CDR3 is 13 residues long. V lost 3 bases and J 8 bases, leaving 10 bases between the germline ends. The CDR3 loop is CAISERDREKLFF. The CDR3 bases are TGTGCCATCAGTGAAAGGGACCGAGAAAAACTGTTTTTT.

V usage is TRBV9 and J usage is TRBJ2-1; D gene unclear. Per the germline V gene, CDR1 is SGDLS and CDR2 is YYNGEE. CDR3 size: 14 residues. V was trimmed by 0 bases and J by 4 bases, leaving 8 bases between them. CDR3 coding DNA: TGTGCCAGCAGCGTAGCCACCGATTACAATGAGCAGTTCTTC. Protein product: CASSVATDYNEQFF.

The chain recombines TRBV10-3 with TRBJ1-1, with D unresolved. The ends were cut back, 0 bases at V and 8 bases at J, with 10 bases in the middle. CDR1 and CDR2 from the germline V gene are ENHRY and SYGVKD. This CDR3 contains 13 residues. The CDR3 region is CAISESFGLEAFF. Here the CDR3 DNA reads TGTGCCATCAGTGAGTCTTTCGGGCTGGAAGCTTTCTTT.

This chain uses TRBV5-1 with TRBJ1-2; no firm D call. The CDR3 consists of 14 residues. Germline CDR1 SGHRS, CDR2 YFSETQ. V was cut by 6 bases and J by 4 bases, with 16 bases left in between. The DNA for the CDR3 is TGCGCCAGCACTACCAATCCCGCGACCTATGGCTACACCTTC. It encodes CASTTNPATYGYTF.

This rearrangement joins TRBV28 to TRBJ2-4; either TRBD1 or TRBD2 may fit D (5 bases each). Germline-derived CDR1 and CDR2 are MDHEN and SYDVKM. The CDR3 sequence is 13 residues long. Trimming removed 7 bases at V and 6 bases at J, with 13 bases between. In DNA, the CDR3 is TGTGCCAGCACTCGAGGTGGGGGAAACATTCAGTACTTC. Its protein is CASTRGGGNIQYF.

V gene TRBV6-1 combines with J gene TRBJ1-1, with 8 bases identical to TRBD1. The V and J ends lost 6 bases and 5 bases, in that order; junction bases with no gene match: 8. CDR1 is MNHNS, CDR2 SASEGT, per germline. The CDR3 spans 14 residues. The DNA of the CDR3 is TGTGCCAGCAGGAAGACAGGGGTGGAAACTGAAGCTTTCTTT. Translating it yields CASRKTGVETEAFF.

This clone was detected only once. The chain uses TRBV4-3 and TRBJ2-5; 12 bases map to TRBD2. The length of the CDR3 is 16 residues. In germline, CDR1 is LGHNA, CDR2 YSLEER. Germline trimming cut 0 bases from V and 5 bases from J; bases unmatched to any gene: 4. CDR3 residues: CASSQERLAGGETQYF. CDR3 bases: TGCGCCAGCAGCCAAGAGCGGCTAGCGGGAGGGGAGACCCAGTACTTC.

About this clone: Other DNA sequences of this sample code for an identical CDR3. The chain employs TRBV5-1 and TRBJ2-1; D uncertain. This CDR3 contains 15 residues. In germline, CDR1 is SGHRS, CDR2 YFSETQ. Trimming took 3 bases from V and 0 from J, leaving 10 bases between them. In nucleotides, the CDR3 is TGCGCCAGCAGCTCGACCCTTAGCTCCTACAATGAGCAGTTCTTC. This encodes CASSSTLSSYNEQFF.

This clone has a single count. V usage is TRBV28 and J usage is TRBJ2-5; 9 bases align to TRBD2. The CDR3 loop spans 14 amino acids. J lost 3 bases, V lost 4 bases, and 3 bases had no gene match. Germline V gene lookup returns CDR1 MDHEN and CDR2 SYDVKM. CDR3 sequence: CASSSGLAKETQYF. DNA for the CDR3: TGTGCCAGCAGTTCGGGACTAGCAAAAGAGACCCAGTACTTC.

This chain joins TRBV30 and TRBJ2-2; D not resolved. V lost 2 bases and J lost 8, with 15 bases in between. Germline CDR1 reads GTSNPN; CDR2 reads SVGIG (reference sequence). The CDR3 is 14 amino acids. CDR3 DNA sequence: TGTGCCTGGAGTACAGCAAGCCCCGAAGGGGAGCTGTTTTTT. As protein: CAWSTASPEGELFF.

V gene TRBV5-1 combines with J gene TRBJ2-5; D remains ambiguous. Germline loops: CDR1 SGHRS, CDR2 YFSETQ. Trimming shortened V by 1 base and J by 3 bases, and 10 bases separated the two germline ends. The CDR3 consists of 14 residues. CDR3 DNA: TGCGCCAGCAGCTTGAGTGGGCAGAAAGAGACCCAGTACTTC. As protein: CASSLSGQKETQYF.

The J gene is TRBJ1-1, the V gene TRBV10-2; D possibly corresponds to TRBD1 (5 bases). V lost 5 bases and J lost 5, with 15 bases in between. The germline V gene encodes CDR1 WSHSY and CDR2 SAAADI. CDR3 size: 14 residues. CDR3 coding DNA: TGCGCCAGCAGTCCAGACAGTCCGGGAACTGAAGCTTTCTTT. Amino acids: CASSPDSPGTEAFF.

The DNA for the CDR3 is TGCGCCAGCAGGGACCGAAAGGCAGCAAGGATCAGCAGCTCCTATAATTCACCCCTCCACTTT. Residues: CASRDRKAARISSSYNSPLHF. The V call is TRBV4-1, the J call TRBJ1-6; D remains unclear. Germline CDR1 MGHRA, CDR2 YSYEKL. The CDR3 is made up of 21 amino acids. V was cut by 6 bases and J by 0 bases, with 27 bases left in between.

The chain uses TRBV2 and TRBJ1-6; the D gene is possibly TRBD1 (5 bases). Germline CDR1 reads SNHLY; CDR2 reads FYNNEI. V dropped 7 bases and J dropped 9 bases, with 13 bases sitting between them. CDR3 length: 13 residues. The CDR3 coding sequence is TGTGCCAGCAATGGGGGGTCGGGTTCACCCCTCCACTTT. It encodes CASNGGSGSPLHF.

This clone was found once. The chain joins TRBV4-1 to TRBJ2-5; the match to TRBD2 covers 8 bases. The CDR3 is 16 residues long. CDR1 and CDR2 (germline): MGHRA, YSYEKL. The V gene end was trimmed by 6 bases and the J gene end by 5 bases; junction bases not matched to a gene: 14. The CDR3 sequence is CASSLVPGGPWETQYF. Written as DNA, the CDR3 is TGCGCCAGCAGTCTCGTTCCGGGAGGGCCCTGGGAGACCCAGTACTTC.